The clone carrying this TCR beta chain was detected a few times. The antigen remains unidentified. The data derive from a study of identical twins. The study's findings and limits: Out-of-frame TCR alpha sharing observed in monozygotic twins exceeded model estimates.

Germline CDR1 is SGHRS and CDR2 is YFSETQ. V lost 0 bases and J lost 5, with 14 bases in between. The CDR3 contains 16 residues. TCRdb reanalysed the 5' RACE reads using MiXCR and keeps one entry per CDR3 protein. Of 400,000 to 600,000 distinct CDR3 sequences listed, 20% to 25% were seen once; the top ten hold approximately 0.49%. The data were also submitted as part of a second study, on yellow fever vaccine responses in identical twins.

This clonotype originated in a woman aged 18-29 years in good health. The material sequenced was CD4+ T cells sorted from blood. This sequence joins TRBV5-1 and TRBJ2-2; tentatively, D is TRBD2 (6 bases). This CDR3 reads CASSLGRRDLTGELFF. The CDR3 nucleotides are TGCGCCAGCAGCTTGGGGCGGCGGGACCTTACCGGGGAGCTGTTTTTT.